The rows below give T cell receptor beta chains drawn from one sample of a study of control samples from healthy donors and cancer patients. Using immunoSEQ multiplex PCR, the repertoire was profiled, and TCRdb retains in-frame clones only, with some absent. This sample carries 140,000 to 150,000 clones, more than 90% of them seen once, and the ten largest clones take roughly 3.1%. Sequencing input: blood. The receptors were gathered from a man aged 25-40 years in good health. Each CDR3 is given with its conserved first and last residue. The D gene is left open where the match is weak. Only part of the rows carry a size: once, few, many, or a class if the clone is expanded.

CASRLTGSDSPLHF,TGCGCCAGCAGATTGACAGGGAGTGATTCACCCCTCCACTTT,TRBJ1-6,TRBD1,.,TRBV10-2
CASSFAGPRFATEAFF,TGTGCCAGCAGTTTCGCAGGGCCACGGTTTGCCACTGAAGCTTTCTTT,TRBJ1-1,.,.,TRBV28
CASSLGSQGSPYGYTF,TGTGCCAGCTCACTAGGTTCGCAGGGCTCCCCGTATGGCTACACCTTC,TRBJ1-2,.,.,TRBV18
CASLAGSYNEQFF,TGTGCCAGCCTGGCGGGGTCCTACAATGAGCAGTTCTTC,TRBJ2-1,.,.,TRBV28
CASSGRGSNYGYTF,TGTGCCAGCAGTGGAAGGGGAAGTAACTATGGCTACACCTTC,TRBJ1-2,.,.,TRBV25-1
CAWRGTGGAGNTIYF,TGTGCCTGGAGGGGGACAGGGGGCGCCGGAAACACCATATATTTT,TRBJ1-3,TRBD1,once,TRBV7-9
CATNGLLGEGDGTEAFF,TGTGCCACCAATGGTTTACTGGGGGAGGGGGACGGCACTGAAGCTTTCTTT,TRBJ1-1,.,.,TRBV19
CASSRRGASGNTIYF,TGTGCCAGCAGCCGGAGAGGGGCCTCTGGAAACACCATATATTTT,TRBJ1-3,.,.,TRBV3-1/TRBV3-2
CASSHAGNEQFF,TGTGCCAGCAGCCACGCAGGGAATGAGCAGTTCTTC,TRBJ2-1,.,once,TRBV7-3
CASSFGIGGNTEAFF,TGTGCCAGCAGTTTTGGGATAGGGGGGAACACTGAAGCTTTCTTT,TRBJ1-1,.,once,TRBV6-5
CASSFLTGLSGNTIYF,TGTGCCAGCAGTTTTCTTACAGGCCTCTCTGGAAACACCATATATTTT,TRBJ1-3,.,.,TRBV28
CASIRLGGRIDEQYF,TGTGCCAGCATCCGGCTGGGGGGGCGCATTGACGAGCAGTACTTC,TRBJ2-7,.,.,TRBV2
CSASQGGNQPQHF,TGCAGTGCTAGTCAGGGGGGCAATCAGCCCCAGCATTTT,TRBJ1-5,TRBD1,.,TRBV20-1
CASMGGGTNQPQHF,TGTGCCAGCATGGGGGGAGGGACCAATCAGCCCCAGCATTTT,TRBJ1-5,.,.,TRBV28
CASSPRITGSYEKLFF,TGTGCCAGCAGTCCGCGTATTACAGGGAGTTATGAAAAACTGTTTTTT,TRBJ1-4,.,.,TRBV2
CASSPGTVPYEQYF,TGTGCCAGCAGCCCCGGGACAGTCCCCTACGAGCAGTACTTC,TRBJ2-7,TRBD1,.,TRBV27
CASSVVSGGEAFF,TGTGCCAGCAGCGTAGTGTCAGGAGGTGAAGCTTTCTTT,TRBJ1-1,.,.,TRBV9
CASSLGGWGAEAFF,TGTGCCAGCAGTTTAGGGGGCTGGGGAGCTGAAGCTTTCTTT,TRBJ1-1,.,.,TRBV27
CASSLLARATEAFF,TGTGCCAGCAGCTTACTGGCCAGGGCCACTGAAGCTTTCTTT,TRBJ1-1,.,.,TRBV11-2
CASSTGTGSNYGYTF,TGTGCCAGCAGTACCGGGACAGGGAGTAACTATGGCTACACCTTC,TRBJ1-2,TRBD1,.,TRBV27
CASHRQSSYNSPLHF,TGTGCCAGCCATCGACAGTCATCCTATAATTCACCCCTCCACTTT,TRBJ1-6,.,.,TRBV7-2
CASSVGQLNTEAFF,TGTGCCAGCAGCGTAGGGCAGCTGAACACTGAAGCTTTCTTT,TRBJ1-1,.,.,TRBV9
CASSWTAIYEQYF,TGTGCCAGCAGTTGGACAGCAATCTACGAGCAGTACTTC,TRBJ2-7,.,.,TRBV28